Sequencing of this T cell receptor beta chain was carried out in a study of CD8+ T cells in alopecia areata. As for the study in general: Treated patients swallowed 5 to 10 mg of oral tofacitinib twice daily.

Treatment noted: oral pan-JAK inhibitor, 5-10 mg twice daily. Specimens obtained from alopecia areata patients comprised lesional scalp punch biopsies and peripheral blood. Reverse transcription of extracted RNA yielded cDNA, which provided the sequencing template. Profiling relied on immunoSEQ multiplex PCR, and the TCRdb table lists in-frame clones only, not all of them. The repertoire holds about 110,000 clones, less than 75% seen once, with approximately 12% in the top ten. CDR1 is MNHNS, CDR2 SASEGT, per germline. Trimming pared 0 bases from V and 6 bases from J, leaving 12 bases between. There are 14 residues in the CDR3.

This material consisted of CD8+ T cells sorted from blood, taken at week 24, from a patient treated with tofacitinib. The genes are TRBV6-1 and TRBJ2-7; tentatively, D is TRBD1 or TRBD2 (5 bases each). The receptor was isolated from a human donor with alopecia areata. This CDR3 reads CASSEAGWDGEQYF. CDR3 nucleotide sequence: TGTGCCAGCAGTGAAGCGGGCTGGGACGGCGAGCAGTACTTC.